This T cell receptor beta chain was recovered during a study of beta chain features in type 1 diabetes. Overall study context: Sorted cells numbering approximately 110,000,000 were examined across all samples.

CD4+ naive, central memory, regulatory and stem cell-like memory cells were sorted via CD45RO/CCR7/CD25/CD127/CD95/CD27. The CDR3 runs to 14 residues. V dropped 8 bases and J dropped 4 bases, with 17 bases sitting between them. Germline CDR1 is MNHNY and CDR2 is SVGAGI (reference sequence). Findings and limits, study-wide: There was a moderate but significant shortening of TCRB CDR3s in all four CD4+ subsets of Type 1 diabetes patients. The study found fewer insertions and more deletions at VDJ junctions in type 1 diabetes patients. It was possible that PCR favored shorter templates, equally so in patients and controls.

All of the isolated RNA was reverse transcribed, so expressed TCRB transcripts were sequenced. TCRdb's copy holds only in-frame clones and misses some; the assay was immunoSEQ multiplex PCR. The sample contains about 370,000 clones, 9.5% to 10% of which appear only once. On this clone itself: Its antigen is as yet unknown.

V is TRBV6-6 and J is TRBJ2-5, with D possibly being TRBD1 (6 bases). The sequence came from a man aged 25 to 40 with type 1 diabetes. Source material: central memory CD4+ T cells from blood. The CDR3 region is CASGPPGTSETQYF. CDR3 DNA: TGTGCCAGCGGGCCTCCCGGGACATCAGAGACCCAGTACTTC.